This T cell receptor (beta chain) comes out of a study of blood T cell repertoires in COVID-19. The wider study: The United States, Italy and Spain supplied acute and convalescent COVID-19 samples. PBMCs, B-cell-depleted T cells, or T cells were the source of the cDNA or gDNA that made up the material.

Assay used: immunoSEQ multiplex PCR; TCRdb lists only in-frame clones, some missing. The data contain roughly 220,000 clones, around 86% of them singletons. In germline, CDR1 is SGDLS, CDR2 YYNGEE. The V and J ends lost 3 bases and 8 bases respectively, with 11 bases between them. The CDR3 has 12 amino acids. The V and J genes are TRBV9 and TRBJ1-2; possibly TRBD1 for D (5 bases). The sequence was obtained from an elderly woman with COVID-19, enrolled during active disease. The specimen was peripheral blood. The CDR3: CASSASGIGYTF. CDR3 nucleotide sequence: TGTGCCAGCAGCGCTTCAGGGATAGGCTACACCTTC.